These 20 T cell receptor beta chains originate from one sample sequenced in a study of blood T cell repertoires in COVID-19. The data were produced by immunoSEQ multiplex PCR, yet TCRdb's version contains in-frame clones alone and is incomplete. The sample has under 85,000 clones; approximately 88% are singletons. The sample taken for sequencing was peripheral blood. Receptors originate from a woman of 80 years or more with active or convalescent COVID-19.

This chain connects TRBV18 to TRBJ2-6; 7 bases line up with TRBD2. The V segment lost 5 bases and the J segment 2 bases; nucleotides outside the gene matches: 3. Germline V gene data show CDR1 as KGHSH and CDR2 as LQKENI. This CDR3 contains 15 residues. This CDR3 is CASSELATGANVLTF. The CDR3 region has the DNA TGTGCCAGCTCAGAACTAGCGACTGGGGCCAACGTCCTGACTTTC.

The J gene is TRBJ1-6, the V gene TRBV4-2, with D possibly being TRBD1 (5 bases). V was trimmed by 0 bases and J by 0 bases, leaving 12 bases between them. Looked up from germline, CDR1 is LGHNA and CDR2 is YNFKEQ. The CDR3 totals 18 residues. CDR3 in amino acids: CASSQDRRQFSYNSPLHF. The CDR3 DNA is TGTGCCAGCAGCCAAGATAGGAGACAGTTCTCCTATAATTCACCCCTCCACTTT.

The J gene is TRBJ2-7, the V gene TRBV6-2 or TRBV6-3; 9 bases are shared with TRBD2. The V gene's germline CDR1 is MNHEY and CDR2 SVGEGT. V shed 2 bases and J 6 bases; nucleotides not matched to a gene: 5. The CDR3 consists of 14 residues. The CDR3: CASSYAGGRFEQYF. The CDR3 DNA reads TGTGCCAGCAGTTACGCGGGAGGGCGCTTCGAGCAGTACTTC.

This sequence joins TRBV28 and TRBJ2-3, with 11 positions matching TRBD2. Losses at the gene ends were 6 bases for V and 3 bases for J; bases not matched to a gene: 8. The CDR3 has 16 residues. CDR1 MDHEN and CDR2 SYDVKM come from the germline V gene. CDR3 sequence (DNA): TGTGCCAGCAGAATGGGGGCTAGCGGGAGGACAGATACGCAGTATTTT. Translation gives CASRMGASGRTDTQYF.

The rearrangement joins TRBV5-1 to TRBJ2-5, with 14 bases matching TRBD2. Germline CDR1 SGHRS, CDR2 YFSETQ. Trimming took 5 bases from V and 6 from J; bases not matched to a gene: 6. CDR3 length equals 15 residues. CDR3 coding DNA: TGCGCCAGCAGGCCGGGACTAGCGGGAGAGAAGACCCAGTACTTC. Translated: CASRPGLAGEKTQYF. The full variable domain, in which reference TRBV5-1 and TRBJ2-5 provide the parts outside the CDR3, is KAGVTQTPRYLIKTRGQQVTLSCSPISGHRSVSWYQQTPGQGLQFLFEYFSETQRNKGNFPGRFSGRQFSNSRSEMNVSTLELGDSALYLCASRPGLAGEKTQYFGPGTRLLVL.

This clone occurred a few times. The junction differs from germline at one of its ends, possibly a read error. The V gene is TRBV15, the J gene TRBJ1-5, with TRBD1 as a possible D gene (6 bases). The CDR3 contains 12 residues. The germline V gene encodes CDR1 LNHNV and CDR2 YYDKDF (reference sequence). Here the CDR3 DNA reads TGTGCCACCAGCAGTAAGGGACACCTCTTACACTTT. Encoded protein: CATSSKGHLLHF.

The J gene is TRBJ2-5, the V gene TRBV7-2, with TRBD2 matching 7 bases. The CDR3 extends over 16 amino acids. J lost 1 base, V lost 0 bases, and 5 bases had no gene match. Germline assignment: CDR1 SGHTA and CDR2 FQGNSA. The CDR3 DNA follows: TGTGCCAGCAGCTTAGCGTGGGCTAGCGGCCAAGAGACCCAGTACTTC. As protein: CASSLAWASGQETQYF.

This clone has just a few counts. The rearrangement links TRBV4-3 to TRBJ1-6; D is unresolved. This CDR3 comprises 13 residues. Germline V gene lookup returns CDR1 LGHNA and CDR2 YSLEER. The V gene lost 0 bases and the J gene lost 12 bases, with 9 bases spanning the gap. The CDR3 nucleotides read TGCGCCAGCAGCCAAGATCGGAGGGTACCCCTCCACTTT. Its protein is CASSQDRRVPLHF.

The chain is built from TRBV10-2 and TRBJ2-3, with 13 positions matching TRBD2. Per germline, CDR1 WSHSY and CDR2 SAAADI. The CDR3 spans 15 residues. The junction had 4 bases not matched to a gene; V was cut back by 6 bases and J by 4 bases. CDR3 bases: TGCGCCAGCAGGGGGGGACTAGCGGGACCAGATACGCAGTATTTT. Translating gives CASRGGLAGPDTQYF.

This chain connects TRBV5-1 to TRBJ2-7, with D possibly TRBD2 on 5 matching bases. Germline assignment: CDR1 SGHRS and CDR2 YFSETQ. The CDR3 contains 14 residues. V shed 3 bases and J shed 1 base, with 11 bases lying between them. As DNA, the CDR3 is TGCGCCAGCAGCTACGTTAGCGATTCCTACGAGCAGTACTTC. Its translation: CASSYVSDSYEQYF.

This clone was observed a single time. V and J are TRBV9 and TRBJ2-1, with 7 bases fitting TRBD2. Germline V CDR1 and CDR2: SGDLS, YYNGEE. J was trimmed by 6 bases and V by 0 bases; bases with no gene match: 9. This CDR3 has 16 residues. The CDR3 sequence is CASSVDFGRPSNEQFF. CDR3 in DNA: TGTGCCAGCAGCGTAGATTTCGGGAGGCCCTCCAATGAGCAGTTCTTC. Variable domain in full (rest from reference TRBV9 and TRBJ2-1): DSGVTQTPKHLITATGQRVTLRCSPRSGDLSVYWYQQSLDQGLQFLIQYYNGEERAKGNILERFSAQQFPDLHSELNLSSLELGDSALYFCASSVDFGRPSNEQFFGPGTRLTVL.

V is TRBV2 and J is TRBJ2-5, with D possibly matching TRBD2 (8 bases). This CDR3 spans 16 amino acids. CDR1 is SNHLY, CDR2 FYNNEI, per germline. V gave up 6 bases and J gave up 3 bases, with 20 bases separating them. The CDR3, as DNA: TGTGCCAGCAGGTCGGGAGGGGGCCGGGAAAAAGAGACCCAGTACTTC. This encodes CASRSGGGREKETQYF. Combining the CDR3 with reference TRBV2 and TRBJ2-5 gives the whole variable domain EPEVTQTPSHQVTQMGQEVILRCVPISNHLYFYWYRQILGQKVEFLVSFYNNEISEKSEIFDDQFSVERPDGSNFTLKIRSTKLEDSAMYFCASRSGGGREKETQYFGPGTRLLVL.

This chain uses TRBV10-2 with TRBJ2-3, with D possibly being TRBD1 (6 bases). The CDR3 length is 12 residues. The V and J ends lost 6 bases and 6 bases respectively, with 10 bases between them. Germline-derived CDR1 and CDR2 are WSHSY and SAAADI. As DNA, the CDR3 is TGCGCCAGCAGAGGGGGTGGGGATACGCAGTATTTT. This codes for CASRGGGDTQYF.

This clone occurred a few times. The chain combines TRBV5-6 with TRBJ2-7; TRBD1 aligns across 10 bases. V trimming: 6 bases; J trimming: 4 bases; junction bases outside the gene matches: 7. Per the germline V gene, CDR1 is SGHDT and CDR2 is YYEEEE. This CDR3 has 14 amino acids. CDR3 residues: CASTQTGGRYEQYF. As DNA, the CDR3 is TGTGCCAGCACCCAGACAGGGGGCAGGTACGAGCAGTACTTC. The full variable domain, its missing parts supplied by reference TRBV5-6 and TRBJ2-7, is DAGVTQSPTHLIKTRGQQVTLRCSPKSGHDTVSWYQQALGQGPQFIFQYYEEEERQRGNFPDRFSGHQFPNYSSELNVNALLLGDSALYLCASTQTGGRYEQYFGPGTRLTVT.

J is TRBJ1-2 and V is TRBV6-6, with 8 bases identical to TRBD1. From germline, CDR1 is MNHNY and CDR2 SVGAGI (reference sequence). This CDR3 contains 13 residues. The trim removed 7 bases at V and 0 bases at J, leaving 1 base unmatched. This CDR3 reads CASTDRANYGYTF. CDR3 sequence (DNA): TGTGCCAGCACGGACAGGGCTAACTATGGCTACACCTTC.

Concerning this clone itself: A junction boundary mismatches the germline segment, possibly from a read error. The chain combines TRBV11-2 with TRBJ2-7, with a possible D match to TRBD2 (5 bases). The CDR3 has 16 residues. CDR1 is SGHAT and CDR2 is FQNNGV in the germline V gene. The CDR3 DNA is TGTGCCAGCAGCGTAGAGGGCAGGTCTATAGCCTACGAGCAGTACTTC. Translation gives CASSVEGRSIAYEQYF.

The chain employs TRBV5-6 and TRBJ1-1, with 8 bases lining up with TRBD1. The CDR3 sequence is 15 residues long. Germline V lookup: CDR1 SGHDT, CDR2 YYEEEE. V dropped 0 bases and J dropped 1; count of bases not matched to a gene: 2. CDR3 protein: CASSLVGTGNTEAFF. The CDR3 nucleotides read TGTGCCAGCAGCTTGGTAGGGACAGGGAACACTGAAGCTTTCTTT.

CDR3 sequence: CASSSPGQGGSTEAFF. DNA of the CDR3: TGTGCCAGCAGTTCACCGGGACAGGGAGGAAGCACTGAAGCTTTCTTT. The chain combines TRBV28 with TRBJ1-1; the match to TRBD1 covers 9 bases. V lost 4 bases, J lost 4 bases, and 10 bases stayed unmatched. CDR1 MDHEN and CDR2 SYDVKM come from the germline V gene. The CDR3 loop spans 16 amino acids. The entire variable domain, with the rest obtained from reference TRBV28 and TRBJ1-1, is as follows: DVKVTQSSRYLVKRTGEKVFLECVQDMDHENMFWYRQDPGLGLRLIYFSYDVKMKEKGDIPEGYSVSREKKERFSLILESASTNQTSMYLCASSSPGQGGSTEAFFGQGTRLTVV.

V and J are TRBV11-3 and TRBJ2-3; D is possibly TRBD2 (5 bases). The CDR3 has 17 amino acids. Germline CDR1 and CDR2: SGHNT and YENEEA. Trimming shortened V by 1 base and J by 2 bases, and 16 bases separated the two germline ends. CDR3: CASSLGARTAATDTQYF. CDR3 coding DNA: TGTGCCAGCAGCTTAGGCGCGCGGACTGCTGCCACAGATACGCAGTATTTT. The variable domain in full, completed from reference TRBV11-3 and TRBJ2-3, reads EAGVVQSPRYKIIEKKQPVAFWCNPISGHNTLYWYLQNLGQGPELLIRYENEEAVDDSQLPKDRFSAERLKGVDSTLKIQPAELGDSAVYLCASSLGARTAATDTQYFGPGTRLTVL.

V usage is TRBV3-1 (or the pseudogene TRBV3-2) and J usage is TRBJ1-3; the D gene is possibly TRBD1 (5 bases). CDR3 length: 15 amino acids. Trimming cost V 1 base and J 2 bases, with 9 bases left between them. CDR1 and CDR2 (germline): LGHDT, YNNKEL (reference sequence). The DNA for the CDR3 is TGTGCCAGCAGCCAAGGGGAAGGGGCTGGAAACACCATATATTTT. This sequence encodes CASSQGEGAGNTIYF.